The following is a TCR beta chain sequence with its context. Its antigen is unidentified. The data derive from a study of shared clonotypes between healthy human individuals. Repertoires were generated with immunoSEQ multiplex PCR, while TCRdb's copy carries only in-frame clones and drops some. The sample carries roughly 2.6 million clones, 90% to 95% recorded once. Study-level findings and limits: Non-shared clonotypes had lower generation probabilities than those shared by all four donors.

A CD45RA-negative memory subset and a CD45RA+ naive subset were separated from the CD4+ cells. Germline V gives CDR1 SGHRS, CDR2 YFSETQ. CDR3 size: 14 residues. V dropped 4 bases and J dropped 2; count of bases not matched to a gene: 3. The chain carries TRBV5-1 and TRBJ2-7, with 10 bases matching TRBD1. The sequenced sample was naive CD4+ T cells sorted from blood. Subset here: CD45RA+ positively selected. This clonotype was obtained from a man aged 18-30 years in good health. CDR3 DNA sequence: TGCGCCAGCAGCATTGGACAGGGGGCCTACGAGCAGTACTTC. Its protein is CASSIGQGAYEQYF.